Presented here are 29 T cell receptor beta chains from one specimen sequenced in a study of beta chain features in type 1 diabetes. Antigen specificity for these receptors is unknown. Expressed TCRB transcripts were sequenced because the entire RNA isolate underwent reverse transcription. Clones were read by immunoSEQ multiplex PCR, and TCRdb kept only the in-frame ones, dropping some. The table includes about 700,000 clones, roughly 13% detected once. Findings of the study overall: All four CD4+ subsets of Type 1 diabetes patients contained TCRB CDR3s that were moderately but significantly shorter.

Source material: naive CD4+ T cells from blood. These receptor sequences come from a man aged 18-30 years with type 1 diabetes.

V gene TRBV10-2 combines with J gene TRBJ2-3, with TRBD2 matching over 7 bases. The CDR3 covers 16 residues. The junction had 14 bases not matched to a gene; V was cut back by 6 bases and J by 5 bases. Germline V gene data show CDR1 as WSHSY and CDR2 as SAAADI. The CDR3 DNA reads as TGCGCCAGCAGAGCTTTTGAGCGGGGCCTACAAGATACGCAGTATTTT. Its translation is CASRAFERGLQDTQYF.

This clone was counted between two and nine times. J is TRBJ1-1 and V is TRBV13; D is ambiguous. The ends were cut back, 0 bases at V and 5 bases at J, with 10 bases in the middle. Germline V gene data show CDR1 as PRHDT and CDR2 as FYEKMQ (reference sequence). The CDR3 has 14 amino acids. The CDR3 DNA sequence: TGTGCCAGCAGCTTAGGGCGGCCGAGGACTGAAGCTTTCTTT. It specifies CASSLGRPRTEAFF.

The gene calls are TRBV5-6 and TRBJ2-5; the match to TRBD1 covers 7 bases. Germline values: CDR1 SGHDT, CDR2 YYEEEE. CDR3 length: 15 residues. Germline trimming cut 4 bases from V and 5 bases from J; bases unmatched to any gene: 11. The CDR3 DNA reads as TGTGCCAGCAGCGCCAGACAGGGCTTGAGGGAGACCCAGTACTTC. Its translation: CASSARQGLRETQYF. The full variable domain, with the rest looked up from reference TRBV5-6 and TRBJ2-5, is DAGVTQSPTHLIKTRGQQVTLRCSPKSGHDTVSWYQQALGQGPQFIFQYYEEEERQRGNFPDRFSGHQFPNYSSELNVNALLLGDSALYLCASSARQGLRETQYFGPGTRLLVL.

The rearrangement links TRBV5-1 to TRBJ2-7; D is uncertain. The CDR3 spans 16 residues. Trimming removed 0 bases from V and 0 bases from J, with 13 bases in between. The germline V gene encodes CDR1 SGHRS and CDR2 YFSETQ. The CDR3, as DNA: TGCGCCAGCAGCTTGGCCAGTCCCCCCCTCTCCTACGAGCAGTACTTC. Amino acid sequence: CASSLASPPLSYEQYF. The whole variable domain, remainder taken from reference TRBV5-1 and TRBJ2-7, is KAGVTQTPRYLIKTRGQQVTLSCSPISGHRSVSWYQQTPGQGLQFLFEYFSETQRNKGNFPGRFSGRQFSNSRSEMNVSTLELGDSALYLCASSLASPPLSYEQYFGPGTRLTVT.

V is TRBV6-1 and J is TRBJ2-5; no firm D call. Trimming took 3 bases from V and 5 from J, leaving 13 bases between them. Germline lookup yields CDR1 MNHNS and CDR2 SASEGT. The CDR3 runs 14 residues. The CDR3 region is CASSDPLYGETQYF. CDR3 coding DNA: TGTGCCAGCAGTGACCCTCTATACGGGGAGACCCAGTACTTC.

This chain's CDR3 is CASSLIFLDEQFF. The CDR3 DNA follows: TGTGCCAGCAGTCTCATTTTCCTCGATGAGCAGTTCTTC. The chain is built from TRBV6-1 and TRBJ2-1; D unclear. The length of the CDR3 is 13 residues. Trimming took 5 bases from V and 8 from J, leaving 13 bases between them. The germline V gene has CDR1 MNHNS and CDR2 SASEGT.

The chain combines TRBV4-1 with TRBJ1-6; no clear D. Between the trimmed V and J ends, which lost 3 bases and 10 bases, there was a span of 10 bases. The CDR3 extends over 13 amino acids. Germline V CDR1 and CDR2: MGHRA, YSYEKL. CDR3: CASSQILGSPLHF. In DNA, the CDR3 is TGCGCCAGCAGCCAGATTCTTGGCTCACCCCTCCACTTT.

The chain has TRBV14 and TRBJ2-1; TRBD1 matches 7 bases. This CDR3 spans 14 amino acids. Germline lookup yields CDR1 SGHDN and CDR2 FVKESK. Trimming cost V 4 bases and J 12 bases; bases outside gene matches: 12. The CDR3 DNA sequence: TGTGCCAGCAGCCCCCGCCAACAGGGGAGTTCGCAGTTCTTC. Its translation: CASSPRQQGSSQFF.

V is TRBV28 and J is TRBJ2-6; the match to TRBD1 covers 8 bases. CDR3 length: 12 amino acids. Germline V CDR1 and CDR2: MDHEN, SYDVKM. Trimming removed 5 bases from V and 11 bases from J; junction bases left unmatched: 2. CDR3 residues: CASSRTGHVLTF. The CDR3 bases are TGTGCCAGCAGTCGGACAGGGCACGTCCTGACTTTC. Drawing the rest from reference TRBV28 and TRBJ2-6, the complete variable domain is DVKVTQSSRYLVKRTGEKVFLECVQDMDHENMFWYRQDPGLGLRLIYFSYDVKMKEKGDIPEGYSVSREKKERFSLILESASTNQTSMYLCASSRTGHVLTFGAGSRLTVL.

The chain employs TRBV30 and TRBJ2-1, with 10 bases identical to TRBD2. The ends lost 5 bases at V and 7 bases at J; junction bases unmatched: 8. The CDR3 runs to 14 residues. Germline V gives CDR1 GTSNPN, CDR2 SVGIG (reference sequence). This CDR3 reads CAWLSGGANNEQFF. The CDR3 region has the DNA TGTGCCTGGTTAAGCGGGGGGGCGAATAATGAGCAGTTCTTC.

There are a few counts of this clone. The chain links TRBV18 to TRBJ1-3, with a possible D match to TRBD1 (5 bases). From germline, CDR1 is KGHSH and CDR2 LQKENI. This CDR3 spans 15 amino acids. V was trimmed by 3 bases and J by 4 bases, leaving 13 bases between them. The CDR3 loop reads CASSPSRGSGNTIYF. The CDR3 nucleotides are TGTGCCAGCTCACCGTCAAGGGGATCCGGAAACACCATATATTTT.

Only a few counts were recorded for this clone. The rearrangement links TRBV18 to TRBJ2-3; TRBD2 aligns across 8 bases. The germline V gene encodes CDR1 KGHSH and CDR2 LQKENI. CDR3 size: 16 residues. Trimming took 3 bases from V and 2 from J; bases not matched to a gene: 7. Here the CDR3 reads CASSPFGTRPTDTQYF. As DNA, the CDR3 is TGTGCCAGCTCACCCTTCGGGACTAGGCCCACAGATACGCAGTATTTT. Complete variable domain (other parts from reference TRBV18 and TRBJ2-3): NAGVMQNPRHLVRRRGQEARLRCSPMKGHSHVYWYRQLPEEGLKFMVYLQKENIIDESGMPKERFSAEFPKEGPSILRIQQVVRGDSAAYFCASSPFGTRPTDTQYFGPGTRLTVL.

This clone has only a few counts. The CDR3 sequence is CASSWGRATEAFF. CDR3 bases: TGTGCCAGCAGCTGGGGGAGGGCCACTGAAGCTTTCTTT. V is TRBV7-8 and J is TRBJ1-1; D might be TRBD1 (5 bases). This CDR3 has 13 amino acids. Deletions cut 4 bases from V and 4 bases from J, with 10 bases between. Germline CDR1 reads SGHVS; CDR2 reads FQNEAQ.

This clone was counted only a few times. The rearrangement joins TRBV7-9 to TRBJ2-5; no definite D call. The CDR3 contains 11 residues. CDR1 and CDR2 (germline): SEHNR, FQNEAQ (reference sequence). Trimming took 5 bases from V and 2 from J, leaving 3 bases between them. The CDR3 DNA follows: TGTGCCAGCAGCCAACAAGAGACCCAGTACTTC. Protein sequence: CASSQQETQYF.

The V and J genes are TRBV28 and TRBJ2-5, with D possibly matching TRBD1 (6 bases). There are 15 residues in the CDR3. Germline V gives CDR1 MDHEN, CDR2 SYDVKM. Deletions cut 5 bases from V and 1 base from J, with 14 bases between. The DNA of the CDR3 is TGTGCCAGCAGTCTCCATGGGACACTCCAAGAGACCCAGTACTTC. It encodes CASSLHGTLQETQYF.

This clone was recorded a few times. The chain uses TRBV9 and TRBJ1-6, with TRBD1 as a possible D gene (5 bases). V lost 3 bases, J lost 0 bases, and 13 bases lay in between. The CDR3 runs 17 residues. Looked up from germline, CDR1 is SGDLS and CDR2 is YYNGEE. The CDR3 loop reads CASSGPGMSSYNSPLHF. CDR3 DNA: TGTGCCAGCAGCGGCCCAGGGATGAGCTCCTATAATTCACCCCTCCACTTT.

The V call is TRBV11-2, the J call TRBJ2-1; TRBD2 aligns across 9 bases. This CDR3 has 15 amino acids. The V gene's germline CDR1 is SGHAT and CDR2 FQNNGV. The ends lost 2 bases at V and 6 bases at J; junction bases unmatched: 5. The CDR3 sequence: CASSLRGLAPNEQFF. CDR3 in DNA: TGTGCCAGCAGCTTAAGGGGACTAGCCCCCAATGAGCAGTTCTTC. The entire variable domain, with the rest obtained from reference TRBV11-2 and TRBJ2-1, is as follows: EAGVAQSPRYKIIEKRQSVAFWCNPISGHATLYWYQQILGQGPKLLIQFQNNGVVDDSQLPKDRFSAERLKGVDSTLKIQPAKLEDSAVYLCASSLRGLAPNEQFFGPGTRLTVL.

This rearrangement joins TRBV27 to TRBJ2-4; D not resolved. V was pared by 6 bases and J by 0 bases, with 3 bases between. The germline CDR1 and CDR2 sequences are MNHEY and SMNVEV (reference sequence). There are 12 residues in the CDR3. CDR3 region: CASSPAKNIQYF. CDR3 DNA sequence: TGTGCCAGCAGCCCAGCCAAAAACATTCAGTACTTC.

The V call is TRBV19, the J call TRBJ2-3; 10 bases fit TRBD1. CDR1 and CDR2 from the germline V gene are LNHDA and SQIVND (reference sequence). The V and J ends lost 4 bases and 3 bases, in that order; junction bases with no gene match: 7. CDR3 size: 16 residues. The CDR3 reads CASSTTGGAGTDTQYF. CDR3 DNA: TGTGCCAGTAGTACGACAGGGGGCGCGGGGACAGATACGCAGTATTTT.

This sequence joins TRBV5-1 and TRBJ2-5; TRBD1 aligns across 9 bases. CDR1 is SGHRS, CDR2 YFSETQ, per germline. Unmatched junction bases numbered 1, after V lost 1 base and J lost 3 bases. This CDR3 region has 14 residues. The CDR3 loop reads CASSLWTGEETQYF. In DNA, the CDR3 is TGCGCCAGCAGCTTGTGGACAGGGGAAGAGACCCAGTACTTC.

J is TRBJ1-2 and V is TRBV5-6; D remains unclear. The CDR3 totals 12 residues. Germline CDR1 is SGHDT and CDR2 is YYEEEE. Between the trimmed V and J ends, which lost 3 bases and 8 bases, there was a span of 11 bases. The CDR3 region is CASSWAREGYTF. CDR3 bases: TGTGCCAGCAGCTGGGCTCGGGAGGGCTACACCTTC.

In its sample, this clone was seen a few times. CDR3 DNA sequence: TGTGCCAGCAGCCCAACCGGGACAAGTCGCCGGGACGAGCAGTACTTC. Its translation: CASSPTGTSRRDEQYF. The J gene is TRBJ2-7, the V gene TRBV7-9; a possible D gene is TRBD1 (6 bases). From germline, CDR1 is SEHNR and CDR2 FQNEAQ (reference sequence). The CDR3 loop spans 16 amino acids. Trimming shortened V by 5 bases and J by 5 bases, and 22 bases separated the two germline ends. The full variable domain, in which reference TRBV7-9 and TRBJ2-7 provide the parts outside the CDR3, is DTGVSQNPRHKITKRGQNVTFRCDPISEHNRLYWYRQTLGQGPEFLTYFQNEAQLEKSRLLSDRFSAERPKGSFSTLEIQRTEQGDSAMYLCASSPTGTSRRDEQYFGPGTRLTVT.

This clone was counted only a few times. The chain couples TRBV25-1 to TRBJ1-5; 7 bases map to TRBD1. CDR1 is MGHDK, CDR2 SYGVNS, per germline. The CDR3 covers 17 residues. The V and J ends lost 6 bases and 7 bases, in that order; junction bases with no gene match: 18. CDR3 in DNA: TGTGCCAGCAGCAAGTCGTACGGGACAGAGGGGAACCAGCCCCAGCATTTT. Amino acid sequence: CASSKSYGTEGNQPQHF.

This clone was recorded a few times. This rearrangement joins TRBV30 to TRBJ2-4, with D perhaps given as TRBD1 or TRBD2 (5 bases each). The CDR3 length is 12 residues. Trimming pared 2 bases from V and 7 bases from J, leaving 9 bases between. The germline gives CDR1 GTSNPN, CDR2 SVGIG (reference sequence). CDR3 sequence (DNA): TGTGCCTGGAGTTTCGAGGGGAACATTCAGTACTTC. This encodes CAWSFEGNIQYF.

The rearrangement joins TRBV7-6 to TRBJ1-4; weak D call: TRBD1 (5 bases). The CDR3 is 16 amino acids. V was cut by 5 bases and J by 6 bases, with 19 bases left in between. Germline CDR1 is SGHVS and CDR2 is FNYEAQ. For the CDR3, the DNA is TGTGCCAGCAGCCCCCACGGGGGGACGGTGGATGAAAAACTGTTTTTT. Translating gives CASSPHGGTVDEKLFF.

This clone was seen more than once but under ten times. The V and J genes are TRBV15 and TRBJ1-4; D unresolved. This CDR3 has 13 residues. V lost 1 base and J lost 8, with 8 bases in between. Germline V lookup: CDR1 LNHNV, CDR2 YYDKDF (reference sequence). CDR3 sequence: CATSRAGNEKLFF. The CDR3 bases are TGTGCCACCAGCAGAGCTGGGAACGAAAAACTGTTTTTT.

V and J are TRBV7-3 and TRBJ2-6; TRBD2 might be the D (6 bases). Germline CDR1 is SGHTA and CDR2 is FQGTGA. This CDR3 is built from 15 residues. V was clipped by 1 base and J by 4 bases, with 8 bases between them. CDR3 loop: CASSLREAGANVLTF. CDR3 nucleotide sequence: TGTGCCAGCAGCTTAAGGGAGGCGGGGGCCAACGTCCTGACTTTC.

The chain recombines TRBV7-9 with TRBJ1-1; no definite D call. The V gene's germline CDR1 is SEHNR and CDR2 FQNEAQ (reference sequence). Trimming left V 5 bases short and J 0 bases short, with 7 bases between. This CDR3 spans 13 amino acids. The CDR3 sequence is CASSPQVNTEAFF. CDR3 nucleotides: TGTGCCAGCAGCCCCCAGGTGAACACTGAAGCTTTCTTT.

This chain connects TRBV19 to TRBJ1-5; D might be TRBD1 (5 bases). CDR1 is LNHDA, CDR2 SQIVND, per germline (reference sequence). The germline V and J ends were trimmed by 5 bases and 11 bases, with 16 bases remaining between them. This CDR3 is 13 amino acids long. As DNA, the CDR3 is TGTGCCAGTAGTCCGGGACCGCTGAAGACCCAGCATTTT. Protein product: CASSPGPLKTQHF.